The clone carrying this T cell receptor (beta chain) was counted at least ten times. Its cognate antigen is unknown. V dropped 5 bases and J dropped 7; count of bases not matched to a gene: 4. Germline V gives CDR1 SGHTA, CDR2 FQGNSA. The CDR3 is 13 amino acids. The data were obtained in a study of blood T cells in healthy people across ages. The study's findings and limits: Long-lived donors had more naive CD4+ cells and higher diversity than aged donors.

PCR was performed a second time for about 6 to 12 cycles using a sample-barcoded 5' primer and a J-beta primer mix. MiXCR, applied by TCRdb to the 5' RACE reads, yields one record per CDR3 protein. The table records around 670,000 distinct CDR3 sequences, about 30% of them present only once. Each donor was a healthy Caucasian individual from Russia, aged about 6 to 100. The V gene is TRBV7-2, the J gene TRBJ1-5, with 8 bases matching TRBD1. The clonotype was recovered from a woman aged 80 or older in good health. Input material: blood. CDR3 residues: CASSRTGGQPQHF. The CDR3 nucleotides are TGTGCCAGCAGCCGAACAGGGGGACAGCCCCAGCATTTT.